These 28 T cell receptor beta chains were all obtained from the same sample, sequenced in a study of blood T cell repertoires in COVID-19. Libraries were prepared by immunoSEQ multiplex PCR; TCRdb keeps only in-frame clonotypes and omits some of them. The data contain around 200,000 clones, over 75% of them singletons. Specimen: peripheral blood. These receptors were collected from a woman of 80 years or more with active or convalescent COVID-19.

The chain carries TRBV4-2 and TRBJ2-5; 9 bases agree with TRBD1. Germline V CDR1 and CDR2: LGHNA, YNFKEQ. This CDR3 is 16 amino acids long. After removal of 1 base from V and 0 bases from J, the junction contained 3 bases not matched to a gene. The CDR3 sequence is CASSQGQGGYQETQYF. CDR3 coding DNA: TGTGCCAGCAGCCAAGGACAGGGGGGGTACCAAGAGACCCAGTACTTC.

This clone showed up just a few times. The chain is built from TRBV4-2 and TRBJ2-3; unclear D gene. The CDR3 consists of 15 residues. Trimming removed 0 bases from V and 3 bases from J, with 10 bases in between. CDR1 is LGHNA, CDR2 YNFKEQ, per germline. The CDR3 DNA follows: TGTGCCAGCAGCCAAGATTTGGCTGCAACAGATACGCAGTATTTT. Its protein product is CASSQDLAATDTQYF.

The chain carries TRBV9 and TRBJ1-6, with a tentative D call TRBD1 (6 bases). V shed 5 bases and J shed 8 bases, with 17 bases lying between them. CDR3 size: 15 residues. Germline V gene lookup returns CDR1 SGDLS and CDR2 YYNGEE. The DNA for the CDR3 is TGTGCCAGCAGTGCCCAGGGGCCTGAAGATTCACCCCTCCACTTT. It translates to CASSAQGPEDSPLHF. Full variable domain (missing parts from reference TRBV9 and TRBJ1-6): DSGVTQTPKHLITATGQRVTLRCSPRSGDLSVYWYQQSLDQGLQFLIQYYNGEERAKGNILERFSAQQFPDLHSELNLSSLELGDSALYFCASSAQGPEDSPLHFGNGTRLTVT.

The V call is TRBV19, the J call TRBJ1-2, with 7 bases lining up with TRBD1. The CDR3 has 13 residues. Trimming cost V 7 bases and J 5 bases; bases outside gene matches: 7. Looked up from germline, CDR1 is LNHDA and CDR2 is SQIVND (reference sequence). CDR3 nucleotide sequence: TGTGCCAGTAAATGGGACAGAGAATATGGCTACACCTTC. Translation: CASKWDREYGYTF.

The chain links TRBV4-2 to TRBJ2-3; D unclear. The CDR3 length is 13 residues. V was cut by 4 bases and J by 3 bases, with 8 bases left in between. Germline lookup yields CDR1 LGHNA and CDR2 YNFKEQ. The CDR3 nucleotides are TGTGCCAGCAGCCTCCAGGTAACAGATACGCAGTATTTT. Translated, it gives CASSLQVTDTQYF.

This rearrangement joins TRBV4-1 to TRBJ1-2; D is uncertain. This CDR3 region has 13 residues. Looked up from germline, CDR1 is MGHRA and CDR2 is YSYEKL. The V end was cut by 0 bases, the J end by 4 bases, with 6 bases between. CDR3 nucleotide sequence: TGCGCCAGCAGCCAAGAGAGATCCTATGGCTACACCTTC. It is translated as CASSQERSYGYTF.

This chain uses TRBV9 with TRBJ2-7; weak D call: TRBD1 (5 bases). Per germline, CDR1 SGDLS and CDR2 YYNGEE. The CDR3 is 14 amino acids. V was shortened by 5 bases and J by 2 bases, with 14 bases between the two germline ends. The CDR3 nucleotides are TGTGCCAGCAGTTCCCTCGACAGAACCTACGAGCAGTACTTC. It codes for CASSSLDRTYEQYF. The full variable domain, its missing parts supplied by reference TRBV9 and TRBJ2-7, is DSGVTQTPKHLITATGQRVTLRCSPRSGDLSVYWYQQSLDQGLQFLIQYYNGEERAKGNILERFSAQQFPDLHSELNLSSLELGDSALYFCASSSLDRTYEQYFGPGTRLTVT.

The chain employs TRBV5-5 and TRBJ1-1; D is undetermined. The germline V gene has CDR1 SGHKS and CDR2 YYEKEE (reference sequence). V lost 5 bases, J lost 4 bases, and 21 bases lay in between. This CDR3 region has 16 residues. The CDR3 is CASRPLPNLRGTEAFF. The CDR3 coding sequence is TGTGCCAGCAGGCCTCTTCCCAATCTCAGAGGCACTGAAGCTTTCTTT.

The chain uses TRBV27 and TRBJ1-4, with D possibly being TRBD1 (6 bases). The CDR3 has 15 amino acids. The V and J ends lost 5 bases and 5 bases respectively, with 15 bases between them. Germline loops: CDR1 MNHEY, CDR2 SMNVEV (reference sequence). As DNA, the CDR3 is TGTGCCAGCAGTCGCACAGGGTTAACGAATGAAAAACTGTTTTTT. This translates into CASSRTGLTNEKLFF.

This chain uses TRBV7-8 with TRBJ2-1; D call uncertain. Between the trimmed V and J ends, which lost 5 bases and 8 bases, there was a span of 10 bases. The germline V gene has CDR1 SGHVS and CDR2 FQNEAQ. The CDR3 totals 12 residues. CDR3 sequence: CASSPSGYEQFF. The CDR3 DNA sequence: TGTGCCAGCAGCCCGTCGGGTTATGAGCAGTTCTTC.

The V and J genes are TRBV5-4 and TRBJ2-7; 15 bases agree with TRBD2. Trimming at V came to 3 bases and at J to 2 bases, leaving 3 bases not matched to a gene. The CDR3 is made up of 16 amino acids. Germline V gene lookup returns CDR1 SGHNT and CDR2 YYREEE (reference sequence). The CDR3 DNA is TGTGCCAGCAGCTCGGGACTAGCGGGGGGACCCTACGAGCAGTACTTC. It codes for CASSSGLAGGPYEQYF.

In this sample, this clone turned up a few times. The chain carries TRBV27 and TRBJ1-4; perhaps TRBD1 as D (5 bases). The CDR3 has 14 residues. CDR1 is MNHEY and CDR2 is SMNVEV in the germline V gene (reference sequence). The ends were cut back, 4 bases at V and 0 bases at J, with 6 bases in the middle. The CDR3: CASSSQATNEKLFF. The CDR3 DNA sequence: TGTGCCAGCAGTTCACAGGCAACTAATGAAAAACTGTTTTTT.

The rearrangement uses TRBV19 and TRBJ2-7, with TRBD1 as a possible D gene (6 bases). Germline loops: CDR1 LNHDA, CDR2 SQIVND (reference sequence). The CDR3 is made up of 15 amino acids. V gave up 3 bases and J gave up 2 bases, with 14 bases separating them. CDR3 sequence: CASSMFLGTTYEQYF. CDR3 DNA: TGTGCCAGTAGTATGTTTCTTGGGACAACCTACGAGCAGTACTTC.

This chain connects TRBV3-1 (or the pseudogene TRBV3-2) to TRBJ1-1; weak D call: TRBD1 (6 bases). The V gene's germline CDR1 is LGHDT and CDR2 YNNKEL (reference sequence). Trimming stripped 5 bases from V and 6 bases from J, with 16 bases between. This CDR3 is 14 amino acids long. The CDR3 protein is CASSADRFGAEAFF. The CDR3 nucleotides read TGTGCCAGCAGCGCGGACAGATTTGGGGCTGAAGCTTTCTTT.

The rearrangement links TRBV19 to TRBJ1-6, with D maybe TRBD1 (6 bases). The CDR3 covers 14 residues. Germline CDR1 LNHDA, CDR2 SQIVND (reference sequence). The V end lost 5 bases, the J end lost 8 bases, and 13 bases lay between the germline ends. DNA of the CDR3: TGTGCCAGTAGTCCCGACAGGACGTATTCACCCCTCCACTTT. Amino acids: CASSPDRTYSPLHF.

The chain couples TRBV6-4 to TRBJ2-2; 7 bases line up with TRBD1. V was pared by 6 bases and J by 2 bases, with 3 bases of the junction left unmatched. Looked up from germline, CDR1 is MRHNA and CDR2 is SNTAGT. The CDR3 is 14 residues long. CDR3 DNA: TGTGCCAGCAGGGGACAGACTAACACCGGGGAGCTGTTTTTT. This encodes CASRGQTNTGELFF.

The V gene is TRBV3-1 (or the pseudogene TRBV3-2), the J gene TRBJ1-1, with TRBD1 identical over 12 bases. This CDR3 spans 16 amino acids. Trimming cost V 4 bases and J 4 bases; bases outside gene matches: 7. The germline V gene encodes CDR1 LGHDT and CDR2 YNNKEL (reference sequence). The CDR3 DNA reads as TGTGCCAGCAGCCCCAGGGACAGGGGGCCGTTCACTGAAGCTTTCTTT. As protein: CASSPRDRGPFTEAFF.

V is TRBV2 and J is TRBJ1-5; D might be TRBD1 (6 bases). The CDR3 sequence is 16 residues long. Per germline, CDR1 SNHLY and CDR2 FYNNEI. The V end lost 0 bases, the J end lost 7 bases, and 16 bases lay between the germline ends. Here the CDR3 reads CASSEAVGRGGQPQHF. CDR3 nucleotide sequence: TGTGCCAGCAGTGAAGCGGTCGGCAGGGGAGGGCAGCCCCAGCATTTT.

V usage is TRBV11-2 and J usage is TRBJ2-7, with 8 positions matching TRBD2. Trimming removed 5 bases from V and 2 bases from J; junction bases left unmatched: 8. The CDR3 contains 15 residues. CDR1 and CDR2 (germline): SGHAT, FQNNGV. The CDR3 DNA is TGTGCCAGCAGCATATCCTCGGGACTAGCCTACGAGCAGTACTTC. Translation: CASSISSGLAYEQYF.

The chain is built from TRBV24-1 and TRBJ2-3; the match to TRBD2 covers 8 bases. The CDR3 is 14 residues long. V dropped 4 bases and J dropped 6; count of bases not matched to a gene: 5. Germline CDR1 reads KGHDR; CDR2 reads SFDVKD. The CDR3 nucleotides are TGTGCCACCAGTGACACCCGGGAGGGTGATACGCAGTATTTT. It specifies CATSDTREGDTQYF.

This clone showed up just a few times. The chain employs TRBV7-9 and TRBJ2-2, with 10 bases lining up with TRBD1. This CDR3 has 16 residues. Per germline, CDR1 SEHNR and CDR2 FQNEAQ (reference sequence). V was pared by 7 bases and J by 3 bases, with 8 bases of the junction left unmatched. The CDR3 protein is CASKRAGTGDTGELFF. As DNA, the CDR3 is TGTGCCAGCAAAAGGGCCGGGACAGGGGACACCGGGGAGCTGTTTTTT.

This clone was detected once. Other DNA sequences of this sample code for an identical CDR3. The chain links TRBV4-3 to TRBJ2-2; 8 nucleotides match TRBD1. The CDR3 has 14 amino acids. Unmatched junction bases numbered 4, after V lost 4 bases and J lost 6 bases. In germline, CDR1 is LGHNA, CDR2 YSLEER. The CDR3 reads CASSRLQGAGELFF. In DNA, the CDR3 is TGCGCCAGCAGCCGTTTACAGGGGGCCGGGGAGCTGTTTTTT.

The J gene is TRBJ1-5, the V gene TRBV12-3 or TRBV12-4, with 7 bases fitting TRBD1. The CDR3 loop spans 13 amino acids. V dropped 2 bases and J dropped 7; count of bases not matched to a gene: 2. CDR3 amino acids: CASSLSTGQPQHF. In DNA, the CDR3 is TGTGCCAGCAGTTTATCGACAGGGCAGCCCCAGCATTTT.

V usage is TRBV10-3 and J usage is TRBJ2-2, with 9 bases fitting TRBD1. V trimming: 4 bases; J trimming: 7 bases; junction bases outside the gene matches: 7. Germline CDR1 and CDR2: ENHRY and SYGVKD. The length of the CDR3 is 15 residues. The CDR3 sequence is CAISAGTGYGGELFF. Written as DNA, the CDR3 is TGTGCCATCAGTGCCGGGACAGGGTATGGCGGGGAGCTGTTTTTT.

This chain joins TRBV7-2 and TRBJ1-4, with D perhaps matching TRBD1 (6 bases). The CDR3 contains 13 residues. The V end was cut by 3 bases, the J end by 6 bases, with 8 bases between. CDR1 and CDR2 from the germline V gene are SGHTA and FQGNSA. CDR3 protein: CASSLYRDEKLFF. Here the CDR3 DNA reads TGTGCCAGCAGCTTGTACAGGGATGAAAAACTGTTTTTT.

The chain is built from TRBV28 and TRBJ2-7, with 10 positions matching TRBD1. Germline V gene lookup returns CDR1 MDHEN and CDR2 SYDVKM. The J segment lost 2 bases and the V segment lost 3 bases, leaving 4 bases of the junction unmatched. The length of the CDR3 is 15 residues. This CDR3 is CASSFLGQGTYEQYF. CDR3 nucleotides: TGTGCCAGCAGTTTTTTGGGACAGGGGACCTACGAGCAGTACTTC.

The CDR3 DNA reads as TGTGCCAGCAGTGTCACCGGGAGGGGGGCCAAAAACATTCAGTACTTC. Its translation: CASSVTGRGAKNIQYF. The rearrangement links TRBV2 to TRBJ2-4, with 8 bases lining up with TRBD2. Per germline, CDR1 SNHLY and CDR2 FYNNEI. V shed 4 bases, J shed 1 base, and the junction held 6 bases outside the gene matches. The CDR3 is 16 amino acids.

This chain joins TRBV5-4 and TRBJ2-3, with 7 bases matching TRBD1. CDR1 is SGHNT, CDR2 YYREEE, per germline (reference sequence). This CDR3 is 13 amino acids long. V dropped 3 bases and J dropped 5; count of bases not matched to a gene: 3. The CDR3, as DNA: TGTGCCAGCAGCTCCGGACAGGAAGATACGCAGTATTTT. It codes for CASSSGQEDTQYF.